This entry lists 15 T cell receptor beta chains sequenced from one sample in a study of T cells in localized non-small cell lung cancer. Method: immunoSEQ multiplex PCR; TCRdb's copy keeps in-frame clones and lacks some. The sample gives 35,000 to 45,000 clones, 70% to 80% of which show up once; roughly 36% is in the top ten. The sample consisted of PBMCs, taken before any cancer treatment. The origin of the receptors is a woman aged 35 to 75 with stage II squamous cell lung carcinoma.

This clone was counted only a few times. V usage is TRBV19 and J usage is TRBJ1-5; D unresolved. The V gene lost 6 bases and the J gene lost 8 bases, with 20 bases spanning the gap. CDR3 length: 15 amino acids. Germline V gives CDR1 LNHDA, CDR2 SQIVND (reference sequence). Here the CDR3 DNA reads TGTGCCAGTAGCCCCGACGGCGCCCCGCGGAAGCCCCAGCATTTT. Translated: CASSPDGAPRKPQHF.

The CDR3 nucleotides are TGCGCCAGCAGCCAAGAGAATACAGCAACTAATGAAAAACTGTTTTTT. It is translated as CASSQENTATNEKLFF. V is TRBV4-3 and J is TRBJ1-4; D gene uncertain. The CDR3 is 16 residues long. CDR1 is LGHNA, CDR2 YSLEER, per germline. Trimming stripped 0 bases from V and 0 bases from J, with 8 bases between.

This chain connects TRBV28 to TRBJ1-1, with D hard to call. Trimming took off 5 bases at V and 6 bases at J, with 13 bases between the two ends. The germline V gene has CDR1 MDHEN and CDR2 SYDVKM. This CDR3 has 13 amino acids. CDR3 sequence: CASSAPLGAEAFF. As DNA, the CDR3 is TGTGCCAGCAGTGCACCCTTGGGCGCTGAAGCTTTCTTT. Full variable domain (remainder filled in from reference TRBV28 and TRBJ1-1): DVKVTQSSRYLVKRTGEKVFLECVQDMDHENMFWYRQDPGLGLRLIYFSYDVKMKEKGDIPEGYSVSREKKERFSLILESASTNQTSMYLCASSAPLGAEAFFGQGTRLTVV.

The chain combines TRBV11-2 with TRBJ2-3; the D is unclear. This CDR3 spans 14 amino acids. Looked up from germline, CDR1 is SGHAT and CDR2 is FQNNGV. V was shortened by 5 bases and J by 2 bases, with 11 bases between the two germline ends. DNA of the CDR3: TGTGCCAGCAGCCCCGCGTGGGCCACAGATACGCAGTATTTT. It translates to CASSPAWATDTQYF.

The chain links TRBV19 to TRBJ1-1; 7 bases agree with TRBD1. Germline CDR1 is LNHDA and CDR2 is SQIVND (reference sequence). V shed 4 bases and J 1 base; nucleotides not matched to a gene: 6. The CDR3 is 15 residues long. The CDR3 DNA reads TGTGCCAGTAGTAGGACAGGCCATACGAACACTGAAGCTTTCTTT. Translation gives CASSRTGHTNTEAFF. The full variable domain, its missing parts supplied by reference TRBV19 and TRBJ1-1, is DGGITQSPKYLFRKEGQNVTLSCEQNLNHDAMYWYRQDPGQGLRLIYYSQIVNDFQKGDIAEGYSVSREKKESFPLTVTSAQKNPTAFYLCASSRTGHTNTEAFFGQGTRLTVV.

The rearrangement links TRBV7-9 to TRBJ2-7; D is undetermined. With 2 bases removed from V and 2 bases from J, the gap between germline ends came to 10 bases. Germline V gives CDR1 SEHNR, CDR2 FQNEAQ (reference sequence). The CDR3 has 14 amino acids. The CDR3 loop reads CASSLIGKPYEQYF. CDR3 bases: TGTGCCAGCAGCTTAATAGGGAAGCCCTACGAGCAGTACTTC.

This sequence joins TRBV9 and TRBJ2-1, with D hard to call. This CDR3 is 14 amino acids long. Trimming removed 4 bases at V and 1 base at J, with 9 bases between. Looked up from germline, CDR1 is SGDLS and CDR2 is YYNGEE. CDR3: CASSPLRSYNEQFF. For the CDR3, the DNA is TGTGCCAGCAGCCCCCTGAGATCCTACAATGAGCAGTTCTTC.

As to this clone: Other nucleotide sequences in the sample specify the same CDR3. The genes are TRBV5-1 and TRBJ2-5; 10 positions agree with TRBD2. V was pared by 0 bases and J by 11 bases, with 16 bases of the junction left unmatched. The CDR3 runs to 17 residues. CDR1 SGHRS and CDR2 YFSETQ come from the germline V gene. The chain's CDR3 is CASSLELIAGGRGTQYF. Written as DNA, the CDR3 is TGCGCCAGCAGCTTGGAGTTAATAGCGGGGGGTCGTGGGACTCAGTACTTC.

The CDR3 nucleotides are TGTGCCAGCAGTGACGAGCGGCGTTCACCCCTCCACTTT. It codes for CASSDERRSPLHF. The chain has TRBV6-4 and TRBJ1-6; D unresolved. The V end was cut by 2 bases, the J end by 9 bases, with 8 bases between. Germline V gene lookup returns CDR1 MRHNA and CDR2 SNTAGT. The CDR3 is 13 amino acids.

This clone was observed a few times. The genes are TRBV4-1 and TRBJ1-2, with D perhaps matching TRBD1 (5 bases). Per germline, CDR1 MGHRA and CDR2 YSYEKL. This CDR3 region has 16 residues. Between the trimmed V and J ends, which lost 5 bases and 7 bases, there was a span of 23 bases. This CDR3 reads CASSRGDGMRGSGYTF. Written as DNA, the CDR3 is TGCGCCAGCAGCAGGGGAGATGGCATGAGGGGTTCTGGCTACACCTTC.

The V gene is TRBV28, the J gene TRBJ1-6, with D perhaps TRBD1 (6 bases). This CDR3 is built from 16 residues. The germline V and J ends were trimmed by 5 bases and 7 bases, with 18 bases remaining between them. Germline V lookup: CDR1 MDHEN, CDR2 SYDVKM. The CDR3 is CASSPIQGGPNSPLHF. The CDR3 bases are TGTGCCAGCAGTCCTATACAGGGAGGGCCAAATTCACCCCTCCACTTT.

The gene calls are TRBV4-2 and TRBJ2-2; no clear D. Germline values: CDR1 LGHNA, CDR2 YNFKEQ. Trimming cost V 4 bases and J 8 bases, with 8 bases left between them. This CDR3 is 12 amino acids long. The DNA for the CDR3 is TGTGCCAGCAGCCGAGAGACAGGGGAGCTGTTTTTT. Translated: CASSRETGELFF.

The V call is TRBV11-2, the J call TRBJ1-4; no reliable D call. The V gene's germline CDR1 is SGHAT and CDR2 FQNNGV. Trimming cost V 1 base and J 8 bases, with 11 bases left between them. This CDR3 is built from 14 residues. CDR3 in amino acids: CASSLGSAPEKLFF. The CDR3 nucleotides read TGTGCCAGCAGCTTAGGGTCTGCGCCGGAAAAACTGTTTTTT.

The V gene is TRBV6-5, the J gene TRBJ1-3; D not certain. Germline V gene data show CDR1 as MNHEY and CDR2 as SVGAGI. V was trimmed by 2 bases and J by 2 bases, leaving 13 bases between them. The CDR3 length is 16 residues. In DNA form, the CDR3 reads TGTGCCAGCAGTTACGACGTTGGAGGAACTGGAAACACCATATATTTT. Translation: CASSYDVGGTGNTIYF.

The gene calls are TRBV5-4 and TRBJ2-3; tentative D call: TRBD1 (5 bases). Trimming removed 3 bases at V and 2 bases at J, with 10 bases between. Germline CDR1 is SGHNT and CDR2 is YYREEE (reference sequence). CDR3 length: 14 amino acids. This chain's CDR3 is CASSSDRTTDTQYF. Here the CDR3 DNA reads TGTGCCAGCAGCTCAGACAGAACCACAGATACGCAGTATTTT.